These T cell receptor beta chains were read from a single sample in a study of blood T cell repertoires in COVID-19. The data were produced by immunoSEQ multiplex PCR, yet TCRdb's version contains in-frame clones alone and is incomplete. The sample includes fewer than 450,000 clones, about 91% of them seen just once. Sequencing was performed on peripheral blood. All receptors come from a woman between 50 and 59 years old with COVID-19, enrolled during active disease. Both conserved end residues are part of each CDR3. Each record gives: D gene, clone size, J gene, V gene, CDR3 DNA, CDR3 protein. The D gene is left open where the match is weak. The size of a clone is reported for some rows only, either as once, few or many, or as a class for expanded clones.

NA,NA,TRBJ1-1,TRBV6-5,TGTGCCAGCAGTTACTCCCAGCGGAACACTGAAGCTTTCTTT,CASSYSQRNTEAFF
TRBD1,few,TRBJ1-2,TRBV6-1,TGTGCCAGCGGTGAAACCGCGGGACAGGGGCCTAGCTATGGCTACACCTTC,CASGETAGQGPSYGYTF
TRBD1,NA,TRBJ1-5,TRBV18,TGTGCCAGCTCACCGGGACAGGGCAGCCAGCCCCAGCATTTT,CASSPGQGSQPQHF
NA,NA,TRBJ2-3,TRBV7-9,TGTGCCAGCAGCTTAGACAGGTACACAGATACGCAGTATTTT,CASSLDRYTDTQYF
NA,NA,TRBJ2-1,TRBV5-1,TGCGCCAGCAGCTTGGCGGGGTCGAGCTCCTACAATGAGCAGTTCTTC,CASSLAGSSSYNEQFF
TRBD2,NA,TRBJ2-3,TRBV30,TGTGGGATCACTAGCGGGGGGATCACAGATACGCAGTATTTT,CGITSGGITDTQYF
NA,few,TRBJ1-1,TRBV30,TGTGCCTGGATCGACAGGTTCTCCGGGTGGGGCACTGAAGCTTTCTTT,CAWIDRFSGWGTEAFF
NA,NA,TRBJ2-2,TRBV24-1,TGTGCCACCAGTGTACAGGTGACAGGAAACACCGGGGAGCTGTTTTTT,CATSVQVTGNTGELFF
TRBD1,NA,TRBJ2-7,TRBV19,TGTGCCAGTAGTAAGGTAGGACAGGGCCCCTACGAGCAGTACTTC,CASSKVGQGPYEQYF
NA,NA,TRBJ2-7,TRBV5-3,TGTGCCAGAAGCTTAAGATATACCGTGGCGGGGCACTCCTACGAGCAGTACTTC,CARSLRYTVAGHSYEQYF
NA,NA,TRBJ1-2,TRBV9,TGTGCCAGCAGCGAGGGGCCCAGGGGCTATGGCTACACCTTC,CASSEGPRGYGYTF
TRBD1,NA,TRBJ1-2,TRBV29-1,TGCAGCGTCGGACAGGGGTTGGGCTACACCTTC,CSVGQGLGYTF
NA,NA,TRBJ1-1,TRBV18,TGTGCCAGCTCACCACGAGCTACTCCGGAGGGACGGAACACTGAAGCTTTCTTT,CASSPRATPEGRNTEAFF
NA,NA,TRBJ2-7,TRBV18,TGTGCCAGCTCACTAGGGGAGGTCTACGAGCAGTACTTC,CASSLGEVYEQYF
NA,NA,TRBJ1-2,TRBV5-1,TGCGCCAGCAGCGTTGGACAGACCTCTATTAACTATGGCTACACCTTC,CASSVGQTSINYGYTF
NA,NA,TRBJ1-3,TRBV6-2/TRBV6-3,TGTGCCAGCAGTTACGGGGGCAGGGCGCGAAACACCATATATTTT,CASSYGGRARNTIYF
TRBD2,NA,TRBJ2-1,TRBV2,TGTGCCAGCTCGAATCTAGCGGGGGGGTACAATGAGCAGTTCTTC,CASSNLAGGYNEQFF
TRBD1,NA,TRBJ1-3,TRBV5-4,TGTGCCAGCAGCTTGGACAGGGGGCGAGGAAACACCATATATTTT,CASSLDRGRGNTIYF
TRBD1,NA,TRBJ1-6,TRBV30,TGTGCCTGGAGTATAAATAATCCGGGACAGTGGAATTCACCCCTCCACTTT,CAWSINNPGQWNSPLHF
TRBD2,NA,TRBJ2-5,TRBV11-2,TGTGCCAGCAGCTTAACTAGCGGGGGGGCAGAGACCCAGTACTTC,CASSLTSGGAETQYF
NA,NA,TRBJ2-4,TRBV23-1,TGCGCCAGCAGCCCGTTGTCAACGGGCAAAAACATTCAGTACTTC,CASSPLSTGKNIQYF
TRBD1,once,TRBJ1-1,TRBV18,TGTGCCAGCTCTCCAGGGGGGATTGAAGCTTTCTTT,CASSPGGIEAFF
NA,NA,TRBJ1-3,TRBV6-4,TGTGCCAGCAGGGGCGGGGCTTCAGGAAACACCATATATTTT,CASRGGASGNTIYF
TRBD2,NA,TRBJ2-7,TRBV2,TGTGCCAGAGGGATCGGGACTAGCGGCTACGAGCAGTACTTC,CARGIGTSGYEQYF
NA,NA,TRBJ1-2,TRBV7-8,TGTGCCAGCAGCCCGAGAGGGGGAAGTCCCTTTTATGGCTACACCTTC,CASSPRGGSPFYGYTF
TRBD1,NA,TRBJ2-2,TRBV9,TGTGCCAGCAGCGCCGGGGACAGGACACAGCCCGCTAGAACCGGGGAGCTGTTTTTT,CASSAGDRTQPARTGELFF
TRBD1,NA,TRBJ1-6,TRBV5-1,TGCGCCAGCAGCTATACCGGGACAGCCAAGAGCTCCTATAATTCACCCCTCCACTTT,CASSYTGTAKSSYNSPLHF
NA,NA,TRBJ1-2,TRBV4-2,TGTGCCAGCAGCCAGGACAGCGGACCTTCAAGGGGAGGCTACACCTTC,CASSQDSGPSRGGYTF
NA,NA,TRBJ1-1,TRBV18,TGTGCCAGCTCACCTGAGACAGTTGAAGCTTTCTTT,CASSPETVEAFF
TRBD1,NA,TRBJ2-7,TRBV5-5,TGTGCCAGCAGCCCAAATCCCCAGCGGACAGGGACTTACTACGAGCAGTACTTC,CASSPNPQRTGTYYEQYF
NA,once,TRBJ1-5,TRBV21-1,TGTGCCAGCAGCCTCCCTCGGGACAAAGCAAAGCCCCAGCATTTT,CASSLPRDKAKPQHF
NA,NA,TRBJ2-7,TRBV28,TGTGCCAGCAGCACTCCGGGGGAGTGGCAGTACTTC,CASSTPGEWQYF
NA,NA,TRBJ2-2,TRBV5-1,TGCGCCAGCATTGAGGCGGCGAACACCGGGGAGCTGTTTTTT,CASIEAANTGELFF
NA,NA,TRBJ1-1,TRBV9,TGTGCCAGCAGCGTAGGGCCGGGGGGTAGCACTGAAGCTTTCTTT,CASSVGPGGSTEAFF
NA,NA,TRBJ1-1,TRBV6-5,TGTGCCAGCAGTTACTCACAGGTTACTGAAGCTTTCTTT,CASSYSQVTEAFF
NA,NA,TRBJ1-5,TRBV7-2,TGTGCCAGCAGCTTAAAGGGGGGGGGTCAGCCCCAGCATTTT,CASSLKGGGQPQHF
TRBD1,once,TRBJ1-2,TRBV7-2,TGTGCCAGCAGCCCTGACAGGGCAAACTATGGCTACACCTTC,CASSPDRANYGYTF
NA,few,TRBJ1-2,TRBV29-1,TGCAGCGTTGAAGAGGGGGCGAACTATGGCTACACCTTC,CSVEEGANYGYTF
NA,NA,TRBJ1-5,TRBV6-1,TGTGCCAGCAGTGATTGGAGGGTACCAAGCAATCAGCCCCAGCATTTT,CASSDWRVPSNQPQHF
NA,once,TRBJ1-1,TRBV19,TGTGCCAGTAGTATTAACAGACAGACTGAAGCTTTCTTT,CASSINRQTEAFF
TRBD1,NA,TRBJ1-4,TRBV9,TGTGCCAGCAGCAGGACAGGGGGTGAAAAACTGTTTTTT,CASSRTGGEKLFF